This T cell receptor beta chain was recovered during a study of glioma-infiltrating T cells. CDR1 is MGHRA and CDR2 is YSYEKL in the germline V gene. V gave up 1 base and J gave up 6 bases, with 7 bases separating them. The CDR3 covers 13 residues. Study findings and constraints: Gliomas, especially low-grade, showed above-expected tissue-blood divergence; non-neoplastic patients showed below.

The iRepertoire nested amplicon-rescue multiplex PCR amplified TCR alpha and beta CDR3s from RNA. Each CDR3 protein is one row after TCRdb ran MiXCR on the multiplex PCR reads. There are around 90,000 distinct CDR3 sequences in the sample; about 37% occur only once, and less than 45% lies in the top ten. Of note for this clonotype: Its matching antigen is unknown.

The sequencing input was glioma tissue, nonneoplastic brain tissue, or PBMCs (not recorded which). This receptor was taken from a human donor with low-grade glioma or glioblastoma, undergoing nonglioma brain surgery, or in good health (not recorded which). The chain carries TRBV4-1 and TRBJ2-1; D might be TRBD2 (6 bases). The CDR3 DNA reads TGCGCCAGCAGCCAAGGGGGAGGCAATGAGCAGTTCTTC. Encoded protein: CASSQGGGNEQFF.